This T cell receptor (beta chain) came from a study of cytomegalovirus exposure and HLA in healthy donors (dated by TCRdb to between 2016 and 2019). About the investigation overall: According to a later analysis, the 120 or so validation repertoires were produced on the same platform as the roughly 720 repertoires of the first cohort. The study combined high-throughput TCR immunosequencing, statistical association of individual TCRs with disease status, and machine learning to predict cytomegalovirus infection status. The study was designed to test whether signatures of past pathogen exposure could be identified by cataloging public T cell receptors. In addition to the first cohort of 650 to 800 subjects, a separate validation cohort of approximately 130 different subjects was used. The full study reports these points: The authors suggested that the approach could potentially be extended to other disease states and immunological phenotypes. Most TCR sequences were seen in very few donors, while some public TCRs were found in many individuals. The classifier was reported to diagnose cytomegalovirus status with high specificity and sensitivity in both the original and validation cohorts. The study gave a list of under 200 TCR beta chains associated with cytomegalovirus. A few of the identified cytomegalovirus-associated TCR beta chains were confirmed in vitro to be specific for cytomegalovirus antigens. Subsequent analysis determined that TCRs grouped into clusters in the first cohort also showed a tendency toward co-occurrence across the 120 validation repertoires, and about 93% of cluster scores exceeded 0. The validation cohort had no HLA typing available for a later analysis, so co-occurrence within that cohort was assessed over all 130 or so repertoires.

With respect to this clone: Its antigen is not yet known. Base qualities are not recorded, but no much larger clone differs from it by a single base.

The protocol used for the library was the immunoSEQ multiplex PCR assay. The study's own analysis went as follows. A statistical classification framework was built to diagnose cytomegalovirus status from the catalog of TCR beta chain sequences. In TCRdb, the immuneACCESS table is reduced to in-frame sequences with V and J assigned. These tables do not hold every clone; where another copy was compared, an unresolved V gene accounts for under half, and the others remain unexplained. The D gene and trimming were derived from the DNA, and the V and J assignments and clone size from that table. The sample yields under 250,000 clones; 80% to 90% were counted once. The leading ten clones occupy 2.6% of the sample. The donors were included in the validation cohort of 120 subjects, a group kept apart from the approximately 700-subject first cohort. Sequenced sample: PBMCs. The origin of this receptor is a man in his late teens or twenties in good health and CMV-seronegative.

The CDR3 region has the sequence CASGTDNNEKLFF. The DNA sequence reads TGTGCTAGTGGGACGGACAATAATGAAAAACTGTTTTTT. The rearrangement joined TRBV12-5 to TRBJ1-4; tentative D gene TRBD1, with 5 bases matching. Reading from cysteine to phenylalanine, the CDR3 counts 13 amino acids. The kept DNA is CDR3 alone, 39 bases in frame from the first base. V sheds 6 bases and J sheds 4 bases, leaving 9 bases between their ends. Taken from the germline V gene, the CDR1 and CDR2 loops are LGHNT and FRNRAP.